Described below is a single T cell receptor (beta chain) sequence and its context. The antigen is undetermined. Only in-frame clones appear in the TCRdb table, and some are missing; sequencing was by immunoSEQ multiplex PCR. The sample carries over 40,000 clones, roughly 96% recorded once. Germline V gene sequence: CDR1 LGHNT, CDR2 FRNRAP. The CDR3 consists of 12 residues. Trimming cost V 6 bases and J 7 bases, with 10 bases left between them. Each donor contributed roughly 92,000 T cells on average, unsorted. This record comes from a study of T cells in tuberculosis. Study context: T cells were selected with CD1B tetramers loaded with glucose monomycolate.

Study-wide results and caveats: Active tuberculosis TCR-alpha repertoires lay closer to GMM-specific TCRs than IGRA-negative controls, suggesting clonal expansion.

Sequenced sample: PBMCs. This sequence was found in a donor aged 10-29 years with latent tuberculosis or without tuberculosis infection. The V gene is TRBV12-5, the J gene TRBJ1-3; D gene uncertain. The CDR3 sequence: CASGPQRNTIYF. CDR3 bases: TGTGCTAGTGGCCCTCAGAGGAACACCATATATTTT.